This TCR beta chain was recovered during a study of cytomegalovirus exposure and HLA in healthy donors. Study-wide results and limits: Common viral pathogens were later found to be apparently linked to several of the most significant clusters. Across donors, most TCRs were seen rarely, yet some public ones were widespread.

As concerns this clone: Its specificity is unknown.

In the PCR, 60 Vbeta and 13 Jbeta primers were used. Libraries were prepared by immunoSEQ multiplex PCR; TCRdb keeps only in-frame clonotypes and omits some of them. The profile shows 180,000 or so clones, about 81% of them singletons. This receptor was identified in a woman between 50 and 59 years old in good health and CMV-seropositive. The sequencing input was PBMCs.

The DNA for the CDR3 is TGCGCCAGCAGCTCCGGGACAGGGGTCGACTATGGCTACACCTTC. Encoded protein: CASSSGTGVDYGYTF. The chain couples TRBV5-1 to TRBJ1-2; 10 positions match TRBD1. The V gene end was trimmed by 3 bases and the J gene end by 3 bases; junction bases not matched to a gene: 5. Germline loops: CDR1 SGHRS, CDR2 YFSETQ. The CDR3 is 15 residues long. The variable domain in full, completed from reference TRBV5-1 and TRBJ1-2, reads KAGVTQTPRYLIKTRGQQVTLSCSPISGHRSVSWYQQTPGQGLQFLFEYFSETQRNKGNFPGRFSGRQFSNSRSEMNVSTLELGDSALYLCASSSGTGVDYGYTFGSGTRLTVV.